The sequence of this T cell receptor (beta chain) was determined in a study of OX40 agonist ivuxolimab in advanced cancers. As for the study in general: Ivuxolimab, which is an agonistic anti-OX40 (CD134) antibody, was administered to the patients.

Germline CDR1 is SGHDN and CDR2 is FVKESK. Trimming pared 0 bases from V and 0 bases from J, leaving 8 bases between. The CDR3 contains 15 residues. The investigators sampled blood at baseline, at cycle 4 day 1, and at cycle 7 day 1. Method: immunoSEQ multiplex PCR; TCRdb's copy keeps in-frame clones and lacks some. Among 57,000 or so clones listed, roughly 86% were seen once. V is TRBV14 and J is TRBJ1-1; no definite D call. This receptor was obtained from an adult with an advanced solid tumor such as melanoma, head and neck, liver or kidney cancer. Sequenced material: CD4+ or CD8+ T cells sorted from blood, taken in a trial of the OX40 agonist ivuxolimab. This CDR3 is CASSQERLLNTEAFF. As DNA, the CDR3 is TGTGCCAGCAGCCAAGAGAGACTTCTGAACACTGAAGCTTTCTTT.